What follows are 16 T cell receptor beta chains derived from one specimen sequenced in a study of cytomegalovirus exposure and HLA in healthy donors. PCR employed 60 Vbeta and 13 Jbeta primers. The protocol was immunoSEQ multiplex PCR, while the TCRdb copy is restricted to in-frame clones and leaves out a portion. The sample lists 120,000 or so clones; roughly 80% were seen once. Sequencing used PBMCs. These receptors were obtained from a female donor in good health and CMV-seronegative.

This clone was picked up one time. The chain carries TRBV19 and TRBJ2-3, with TRBD2 matching over 9 bases. This CDR3 is built from 18 residues. From germline, CDR1 is LNHDA and CDR2 SQIVND (reference sequence). J lost 0 bases, V lost 4 bases, and 11 bases had no gene match. The CDR3 here is CASSTKAPSGASTDTQYF. In DNA form, the CDR3 reads TGTGCCAGTAGTACAAAGGCCCCTAGCGGGGCGAGCACAGATACGCAGTATTTT. The full variable domain, completed using reference TRBV19 and TRBJ2-3, is DGGITQSPKYLFRKEGQNVTLSCEQNLNHDAMYWYRQDPGQGLRLIYYSQIVNDFQKGDIAEGYSVSREKKESFPLTVTSAQKNPTAFYLCASSTKAPSGASTDTQYFGPGTRLTVL.

This chain links TRBV4-1 with TRBJ2-7; 7 bases map to TRBD1. This CDR3 region has 16 residues. Losses at the gene ends were 1 base for V and 4 bases for J; bases not matched to a gene: 10. Germline V lookup: CDR1 MGHRA, CDR2 YSYEKL. CDR3 residues: CASSQVHGTVLYEQYF. CDR3 nucleotides: TGCGCCAGCAGCCAAGTTCACGGGACAGTCTTATACGAGCAGTACTTC.

This clone was detected a few times. This chain connects TRBV5-1 to TRBJ2-7; 10 bases match TRBD1. The CDR3 runs 15 residues. Germline V gives CDR1 SGHRS, CDR2 YFSETQ. Trimming cost V 0 bases and J 1 base; bases outside gene matches: 1. The CDR3 loop reads CASSLGGQGSYEQYF. The DNA of the CDR3 is TGCGCCAGCAGCTTGGGGGGACAGGGGTCCTACGAGCAGTACTTC.

This chain connects TRBV6-5 to TRBJ2-1; D may be TRBD2 (6 bases). V was pared by 5 bases and J by 2 bases, with 10 bases between. The CDR3 is made up of 14 amino acids. The germline V gene has CDR1 MNHEY and CDR2 SVGAGI. The CDR3 loop reads CASSRGDPYNEQFF. For the CDR3, the DNA is TGTGCCAGCAGTCGCGGGGACCCCTACAATGAGCAGTTCTTC.

CDR3 in DNA: TGTGCCAGCAGTCTTCCCACAGGGGGCCGCTATGGCTACACCTTC. It specifies CASSLPTGGRYGYTF. The chain joins TRBV7-9 to TRBJ1-2; 9 nucleotides agree with TRBD1. The V gene's germline CDR1 is SEHNR and CDR2 FQNEAQ (reference sequence). After removal of 6 bases from V and 4 bases from J, the junction contained 9 bases not matched to a gene. The CDR3 totals 15 residues.

The chain combines TRBV6-6 with TRBJ1-6; D not resolved. Germline V gene lookup returns CDR1 MNHNY and CDR2 SVGAGI (reference sequence). V dropped 7 bases and J dropped 0 bases, with 13 bases sitting between them. CDR3 length: 16 residues. The CDR3, as DNA: TGTGCCAGCACAGGCGCCGTGGGCTCCTATAATTCACCCCTCCACTTT. Translation gives CASTGAVGSYNSPLHF.

This chain joins TRBV18 and TRBJ2-5, with TRBD1 as a possible D gene (6 bases). This CDR3 contains 12 residues. V shed 2 bases and J shed 5 bases, with 6 bases lying between them. The germline V gene has CDR1 KGHSH and CDR2 LQKENI. DNA for the CDR3: TGTGCCAGCTCACCAGACAGGGAGACCCAGTACTTC. Residues: CASSPDRETQYF.

The chain links TRBV27 to TRBJ1-2, with 12 bases fitting TRBD1. CDR1 is MNHEY, CDR2 SMNVEV, per germline (reference sequence). After removal of 6 bases from V and 5 bases from J, the junction contained 10 bases not matched to a gene. This CDR3 spans 16 amino acids. DNA for the CDR3: TGTGCCAGCAGCCCAACCGGGACAGGGGGCCTTTATGGCTACACCTTC. Amino acid sequence: CASSPTGTGGLYGYTF.

This chain joins TRBV5-1 and TRBJ2-1, with D uncertain. This CDR3 has 14 residues. Looked up from germline, CDR1 is SGHRS and CDR2 is YFSETQ. The V and J ends lost 0 bases and 0 bases respectively, with 4 bases between them. The CDR3 DNA follows: TGCGCCAGCAGCTTGGACGGCTCCTACAATGAGCAGTTCTTC. The encoded protein is CASSLDGSYNEQFF.

This rearrangement joins TRBV18 to TRBJ2-5, with D perhaps matching TRBD1 (5 bases). The CDR3 length is 14 residues. Germline CDR1 reads KGHSH; CDR2 reads LQKENI. Trimming stripped 4 bases from V and 4 bases from J, with 13 bases between. The CDR3 bases are TGTGCCAGCTCACTTGATACAGACAGAGAGACCCAGTACTTC. Its protein is CASSLDTDRETQYF.

This clone has just one count. J is TRBJ2-1 and V is TRBV5-1; 14 positions agree with TRBD2. The CDR3 runs to 17 residues. V shed 2 bases and J 7 bases; nucleotides not matched to a gene: 8. Germline V CDR1 and CDR2: SGHRS, YFSETQ. In nucleotides, the CDR3 is TGCGCCAGCAGCTTCCCGGGACTAGCGGGAGCGTCGAATGAGCAGTTCTTC. Translation: CASSFPGLAGASNEQFF.

The chain is built from TRBV6-5 and TRBJ1-1, with D possibly matching TRBD1 (5 bases). The CDR3 covers 15 residues. Looked up from germline, CDR1 is MNHEY and CDR2 is SVGAGI. V was clipped by 11 bases and J by 0 bases, with 19 bases between them. The DNA for the CDR3 is TGTGCCTCCCAGAGGTCAGGGATCATGAACACTGAAGCTTTCTTT. Its protein product is CASQRSGIMNTEAFF.

This rearrangement joins TRBV6-1 to TRBJ1-3; D remains ambiguous. CDR3 length equals 13 residues. Germline CDR1 reads MNHNS; CDR2 reads SASEGT. V dropped 6 bases and J dropped 3 bases, with 9 bases sitting between them. The CDR3 DNA follows: TGTGCCAGCAGCGAGAGGTTTGGAAACACCATATATTTT. It specifies CASSERFGNTIYF.

In nucleotides, the CDR3 is TGTGCCAGCAGTCCTCAAAGAGCGGGAGTGAGCTCCTACGAGCAGTACTTC. As protein: CASSPQRAGVSSYEQYF. V gene TRBV28 combines with J gene TRBJ2-7; TRBD2 matches at 8 bases. Per the germline V gene, CDR1 is MDHEN and CDR2 is SYDVKM. This CDR3 spans 17 amino acids. J lost 0 bases, V lost 5 bases, and 12 bases had no gene match.

The rearrangement uses TRBV7-9 and TRBJ2-5, with D perhaps matching TRBD1 (6 bases). The last part of the DNA fits TRBJ2-7 better; the J call may be wrong. CDR1 and CDR2 (germline): SEHNR, FQNEAQ (reference sequence). The CDR3 runs to 15 residues. CDR3 region: CASSRGGQGNYEQYF. The CDR3 DNA is TGTGCCAGCAGCCGGGGCGGGCAGGGGAACTACGAGCAGTACTTC.

The chain joins TRBV2 to TRBJ1-2, with TRBD1 matching 7 bases. Looked up from germline, CDR1 is SNHLY and CDR2 is FYNNEI. The CDR3 has 14 amino acids. V lost 5 bases to trimming and J lost 8 bases; unmatched junction nucleotides: 11. The CDR3 DNA reads TGTGCCAGCAGTTCCCCCTGGAGGGGGCAAGGCTACACCTTC. The encoded protein is CASSSPWRGQGYTF.